This TCR beta chain was profiled in a study of cytomegalovirus exposure and HLA in healthy donors (dated by TCRdb to between 2016 and 2019). About the investigation overall: In an earlier analysis of approximately 500 of the donors, 276 Gb of sequence data and 90 million to 130 million unique TCR beta sequences from 180 million or so T cells were reported. A later genetic analysis took genome-wide SNP genotypes for about 60% of the roughly 670 donors and used that subset as a discovery cohort. Donor age, sex, ethnicity and CMV serostatus were compiled together with the repertoire data. In the later analysis, no new phenotypic data were used to find candidate immune exposures; instead, reliance was placed on TCR beta sequences and their occurrence across donors. About 5 DR-DQ haplotypes were handled as single units for association and clustering, since linkage in the cohort was strong. Along with the approximately 600-subject first cohort, a separate validation cohort of over a hundred different subjects was used. The study combined high-throughput TCR immunosequencing, statistical association of individual TCRs with disease status, and machine learning to predict cytomegalovirus infection status. An earlier analysis of 450 to 750 of the donors used high-throughput TCR beta sequencing to judge whether each TCR beta V gene segment behaved as functional or pseudogenic. An early release covering roughly 640 HLA-typed donors comprised roughly 300 gigabases of sequencing data and roughly 85 million unique TCR sequences. The study was designed to test whether signatures of past pathogen exposure could be identified by cataloging public T cell receptors. The study profiled the T cell repertoires of around 700 subjects by immunosequencing and related them to cytomegalovirus serostatus. The number of typed donors differed by locus: roughly 620-630 for A, B, C, DRB1 and DQB1; approximately 530 for DQA1; approximately 600 for DPA1; and some 470 for DPB1. Among the 398 genotyped donors, 81% belonged to the genetic ancestry cluster associated with self-reported Caucasian donors. HLA typing covered class I and class II loci at four-digit resolution. Every discovery cohort repertoire had been produced on one sequencing platform. Among about 370 genotyped donors of the cohort, an average of about 240,000 unique TCR beta nucleotide sequences was sequenced per donor, of which roughly 17% were non-productive. A later analysis re-examined previously published TCR beta repertoires from 610 or so donors and added high-resolution HLA genotyping to investigate patterns of TCR occurrence.

As concerns this clone: Its specific antigen is unknown. Within one base of it there is no much larger clone, and no base qualities were kept.

Broader findings and caveats from the paper: V-gene and J-gene trimming of TCR beta chains was associated with a missense DCLRE1C variant in a later genetic analysis, and the association was replicated in an independent cohort. In a later analysis, TCR association rates were found to vary across HLA loci, with the most associated TCRs seen for DRB1 alleles and the fewest for HLA-C alleles. Assigning TCR associations to individual alleles was difficult when HLA alleles, especially DR and DQ, strongly co-occurred. According to a later analysis, parvovirus B19, influenza, CMV and Epstein-Barr virus appeared linked to several top co-occurrence clusters. According to a later genetic analysis, donors in an Asian-associated ancestry cluster had fewer N-insertions in productive TCRs than the approximately 700-donor mean. At a false discovery rate of 0.05, a later analysis linked roughly 17,000 TCR beta sequences to specific HLA alleles. A group of highly shared sequence variants was considered likely to be a technical artifact of the sequencing pipeline. In an earlier analysis of some 550 of the donors, most TCR beta V segments were observed in productive rearrangements about 87% or about 30% of the time, broadly matching IMGT annotations. In vitro tests confirmed that three of the cytomegalovirus-associated TCR beta chains recognize cytomegalovirus antigens. In both the original and validation cohorts, the classifier was reported to diagnose cytomegalovirus status with high specificity and sensitivity. Compared with equally common non-associated chains, HLA-associated TCR beta chains in a later analysis were more clonally expanded and had lower generation probabilities. A further reported finding was that TCR beta sequences accurately predicted the HLA-A and HLA-B alleles for most subjects in the first cohort. The earlier analysis of approximately 590 of the donors excluded 15 to 20 rarely observed V segments, including chromosome 9 orphons, because counts were too low. According to the authors, the approach could potentially be generalized to other disease states and immunological phenotypes. This cohort had only TCR beta chains sequenced, and the lack of alpha or paired-chain data limited which features could be detected. CMV serostatus was the only immune exposure information available for the cohort. Roughly uniform sequencing depth across donors was assumed in presence/absence analyses, although this assumption may not hold. In the study, around 150 TCR beta chains were listed as associated with cytomegalovirus. Most TCR sequences were observed very rarely across donors, whereas some public TCRs were present in many individuals. Because some donors lacked HLA typing at each locus, the association tests relied only on the typed subset. A later analysis found that most CMV-associated TCR beta chains appeared HLA-restricted, with HLA associations seemingly driven largely by CMV exposure. Correlated functional status among segregating V segments might reflect linkage disequilibrium, but an unknown experimental factor could not be ruled out.

The cohort consisted of approximately 690 healthy bone marrow donors. At the time of sampling, all cohort members were nominally healthy, though unrecorded immune exposures were likely present. The donor was CMV seropositive and was included in the group of 290 or so seropositive cohort members. Every donor gave a peripheral blood sample, and the peripheral blood mononuclear cells from that sample were used for TCR beta sequencing. The Qiagen DNeasy Blood Extraction Kit was used to extract genomic DNA from the blood cell samples. The library relied on the immunoSEQ multiplex PCR assay. The multiplex PCR relied on a mix of 60 forward primers for TCR Vbeta segments and 13 reverse primers for TCR Jbeta segments. A multiplex PCR assay on genomic DNA amplified the CDR3 region of rearranged TCR beta genes. Amplified TCR beta libraries were sequenced as 87-base-pair reads on the Illumina HiSeq System. The authors' pipeline ran thus. A later analysis counted some 80 million unique TCR beta chains across the 690 or so repertoires, and 9 million to 14 million of these chains were shared by at least two donors. Raw reads were error-corrected and collapsed into unique sequences by a nearest-neighbor algorithm in which closely related sequences were merged to remove PCR and sequencing errors. V, D and J gene segments were assigned by aligning CDR3 sequences to IMGT reference sequences. For a sequence to be retained, at least a six-nucleotide match to both a V gene segment and a J gene segment was required. Rearrangements were classified as productive when the CDR3 lacked stop codons and remained in frame with V and J, and all other rearrangements were classified as non-productive. CDR3 was defined according to IMGT convention as the region running from the second conserved V-encoded cysteine to the conserved J-encoded phenylalanine. Sequences without an unambiguous match to a single V gene segment were excluded from the earlier analysis of over 500 of the donors. In an earlier analysis of some 590 of the donors, a V segment was called functional when productive rearrangements were above 56.7%, and segregating when the standard deviation between donors exceeded 5%. A statistical classification framework was built for diagnosing cytomegalovirus status from the catalog of TCR beta chain sequences. In a later analysis, V and J genes were assigned by comparing TCR nucleotide sequences against IMGT/GENE-DB human TR gene sequences. A later analysis assigned CDR3 sequences and most-parsimonious VDJ recombination scenarios with the TCRdist pipeline. In a later analysis, each TCR beta chain was defined by its CDR3 amino acid sequence together with its V-gene family, and reads lacking a unique V-gene family were excluded. In a later analysis, 550 to 650 highly shared, low-generation-probability nucleotide sequences were removed to address suspected cross-contamination and a sequencing artifact. In a later analysis, a clonal expansion index for each public chain was calculated from normalized within-repertoire ranks of inferred template counts. Generation probabilities in a later analysis came from a VDJ recombination model fitted to out-of-frame rearrangements, and those results were checked against IGoR. A later analysis scored TCR-TCR, TCR-HLA and TCR-CMV co-occurrence with hypergeometric tests, applying a repertoire-size bias correction to TCR pairs. A later analysis estimated false discovery rates by permuting HLA or CMV assignments 20 times. In a later analysis, co-occurring TCRs were grouped using DBSCAN, and TCRdist sequence similarity was added for clustering within HLA-allele-positive subsets. For co-occurrence clustering, repertoires with fewer than 30,000 or more than 120,000 public chains were excluded, along with a handful of repertoires with anomalous nucleotide sharing. In its TCRdb copy, this immuneACCESS table keeps in-frame sequences only and misses some clones. Where compared with another copy, unresolved V genes explain less than half of these, and the others have no known cause. V and J calls and clone size are those listed in that table; D and trimming were worked out from the DNA. Recorded for this sample are about 140,000 clones; roughly 75% of them occurred a single time. Over 6.5% of the sample is held by the ten biggest clonotypes.

This TCR came from a man in his forties or fifties in good health and CMV-seropositive. The sequencing input was PBMCs.

The CDR3 reads CASSLVGQGDTEAFF. The nucleotide sequence is given as TGCGCCAGCAGCTTGGTAGGACAGGGGGACACTGAAGCTTTCTTT. This chain is built from TRBV5-1 and TRBJ1-1, with 10 junctional bases fitting TRBD1. Spanning cysteine to phenylalanine, the CDR3 consists of 15 amino acids. Only the CDR3 part of the read is kept: 45 bases, read in frame from the first base. CDR1 and CDR2 were assigned from the germline V gene as SGHRS and YFSETQ. From V the trimming removes 0 bases and from J it removes 3 bases, while the gene matches leave 2 bases of the junction unaccounted for.